This T cell receptor beta chain was sequenced for a study of Graves' ophthalmopathy and Graves' hyperthyroidism. Overall study results and limits: Among expanded thyroid clonotypes above 0.001 frequency, most also occurred in blood.

Germline lookup yields CDR1 LGHNA and CDR2 YNFKEQ. V gave up 3 bases and J gave up 6 bases, with 15 bases separating them. The CDR3 has 15 residues. The authors amplified TCR beta CDR3 regions from RNA transcripts. HTBI primers served in a first-round RT-PCR, which a second-round multiplex PCR followed. Using its own MiXCR run on the multiplex PCR reads, TCRdb lists one record per CDR3 protein. Among roughly 14,000 distinct CDR3 sequences, 50% were seen once, and the ten largest hold around 45%. Comment on this clonotype: Its antigen is still unknown.

Moderately to severely active ophthalmopathy under 3 months, CAS at least 3, NOSPECS at least 4. The receptor was isolated from a woman aged 25-40 years with Graves' ophthalmopathy. Sequencing was performed on peripheral blood. The chain couples TRBV4-2 to TRBJ2-1; tentative D call: TRBD2 (5 bases). CDR3 loop: CASSQAREFVNEQFF. CDR3 nucleotides: TGTGCCAGCAGCCAGGCCCGGGAATTCGTCAATGAGCAGTTCTTC.